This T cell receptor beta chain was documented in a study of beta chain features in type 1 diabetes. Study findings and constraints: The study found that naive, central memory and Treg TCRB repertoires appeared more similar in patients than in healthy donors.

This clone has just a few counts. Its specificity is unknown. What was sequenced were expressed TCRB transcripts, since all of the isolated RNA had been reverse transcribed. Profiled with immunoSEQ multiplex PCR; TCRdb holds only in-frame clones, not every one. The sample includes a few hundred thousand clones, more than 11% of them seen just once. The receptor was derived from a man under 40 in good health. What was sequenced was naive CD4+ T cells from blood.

The CDR3 spells CASSLGTGVSYEQYF. The CDR3, as DNA: TGTGCCAGCAGCCTAGGGACAGGGGTCTCCTACGAGCAGTACTTC. The chain employs TRBV7-6 and TRBJ2-7; TRBD1 matches 10 bases. Germline V gene lookup returns CDR1 SGHVS and CDR2 FNYEAQ. V lost 5 bases to trimming and J lost 0 bases; unmatched junction nucleotides: 4. This CDR3 spans 15 amino acids.